Included here is one T cell receptor (beta chain) sequence, with context. Repertoires were generated with immunoSEQ multiplex PCR, while TCRdb's copy carries only in-frame clones and drops some. This sample carries roughly 230,000 clones, 83% of them seen once, and the ten largest clones take around 5.5%. The J segment lost 4 bases and the V segment lost 6 bases, leaving 5 bases of the junction unmatched. CDR1 and CDR2 from the germline V gene are MDHEN and SYDVKM. The CDR3 length is 15 residues. This entry belongs to a study of blood T cell repertoires in COVID-19. Across the study: Nucleic acid was either cDNA or gDNA, and it came from T cells, B-cell-depleted T cells, or PBMCs.

This clonotype originated in a human donor in a cohort sampled during active COVID-19. The genes are TRBV28 and TRBJ2-6, with TRBD1 matching over 8 bases. Sequenced input: peripheral blood. CDR3 in DNA: TGTGCCAGCAGAAGACAGGGGACAGGGGCCAACGTCCTGACTTTC. It translates to CASRRQGTGANVLTF.